These T cell receptor beta chains were read from a single sample in a study of early stage breast cancer tumors. The method was immunoSEQ multiplex PCR; TCRdb's version includes in-frame clones alone and lacks a portion of them. The data show around 50,000 clones, 75% to 85% seen once. What was sequenced was blood. These receptors were obtained from a person aged 45-60 years with breast cancer. The CDR3 runs from the conserved cysteine through the conserved F or W. A D gene is named only where the DNA matches it firmly. Only part of the rows carry a size: once, few, many, or a class if the clone is expanded.

>.|TRBJ1-2|TRBV7-2|.
CASSFFLAGVTGYTF
TGTGCCAGCAGCTTCTTTCTAGCGGGAGTAACTGGCTACACCTTC
>few|TRBJ2-2|TRBV2|TRBD2
CASWGSGKSTGELFF
TGTGCCAGCTGGGGTAGCGGGAAGAGCACCGGGGAGCTGTTTTTT
>.|TRBJ2-3|TRBV19|.
CASSRRWESGTDTQYF
TGTGCCAGTAGCCGCCGCTGGGAGTCGGGCACAGATACGCAGTATTTT
>few|TRBJ2-2|TRBV28|.
CASSPRGRTGELFF
TGTGCCAGCAGTCCACGGGGTCGCACCGGGGAGCTGTTTTTT
>.|TRBJ2-4|TRBV11-2|TRBD1
CASSLLLQGAKNIQYF
TGTGCCAGCAGCTTACTCCTCCAGGGGGCGAAAAACATTCAGTACTTC
>.|TRBJ1-1|TRBV7-3|.
CASSFQGNTEAFF
TGTGCCAGCAGCTTCCAGGGGAACACTGAAGCTTTCTTT
>.|TRBJ2-7|TRBV2|.
CASTTKRYEQYF
TGTGCCAGCACCACCAAGAGGTACGAGCAGTACTTC
>.|TRBJ2-7|TRBV7-9|.
CASSPRGGAEISEQYF
TGTGCCAGCAGCCCGAGGGGGGGGGCAGAGATTAGCGAGCAGTACTTC
>.|TRBJ1-2|TRBV10-3|.
CAISTGIEGYTF
TGTGCCATCAGTACAGGGATAGAGGGCTACACCTTC
>.|TRBJ1-1|TRBV18|.
CASSPSGTNTEAFF
TGTGCCAGCTCACCCAGCGGCACTAACACTGAAGCTTTCTTT
>once|TRBJ1-1|TRBV7-9|.
CASSGIVGGEAFF
TGTGCCAGCAGCGGAATTGTAGGGGGGGAAGCTTTCTTT
>.|TRBJ2-5|TRBV7-2|.
CASSPSGWETQYF
TGTGCCAGCAGCCCATCAGGGTGGGAGACCCAGTACTTC
>.|TRBJ1-4|TRBV4-2|.
CASSLRTVGEKLFF
TGTGCCAGCAGCCTTCGGACAGTAGGTGAAAAACTGTTTTTT
>.|TRBJ2-7|TRBV7-2|TRBD1
CASSTTGGHEQYF
TGTGCCAGCAGCACCACAGGGGGCCACGAGCAGTACTTC
>few|TRBJ2-2|TRBV21-1|.
CASSTGTSGGKNTGELFF
TGTGCCAGCAGTACCGGGACTAGCGGGGGGAAGAACACCGGGGAGCTGTTTTTT
>once|TRBJ2-3|TRBV10-1|.
CASSESSGLYTDTQYF
TGCGCCAGCAGTGAGTCGAGCGGCCTCTACACAGATACGCAGTATTTT
>.|TRBJ2-1|TRBV6-4|.
CASSDQGGVDEQFF
TGTGCCAGCAGTGATCAGGGGGGTGTGGATGAGCAGTTCTTC
>once|TRBJ2-5|TRBV9|TRBD1
CASSFRDRGGETQYF
TGTGCCAGCAGCTTCCGGGACAGGGGGGGGGAGACCCAGTACTTC
>.|TRBJ1-5|TRBV28|.
CASSLNGGQPQHF
TGTGCCAGCAGTTTAAATGGTGGTCAGCCCCAGCATTTT
>once|TRBJ1-3|TRBV4-3|TRBD1
CASSQVTGLSNTIYF
TGCGCCAGCAGCCAAGTGACAGGGCTCTCAAACACCATATATTTT
>.|TRBJ1-5|TRBV15|.
CATSRDWGQPQHF
TGTGCCACCAGCAGAGATTGGGGCCAGCCCCAGCATTTT
>.|TRBJ2-3|TRBV7-2|TRBD2
CASSLGLAGVAGTQYF
TGTGCCAGCAGCTTAGGACTAGCGGGGGTAGCGGGTACGCAGTATTTT
>few|TRBJ2-7|TRBV7-2|.
CASSRDRAYEQYF
TGTGCCAGCAGCCGTGACAGAGCCTACGAGCAGTACTTC
>.|TRBJ1-2|TRBV19|.
CASSTVNYYGYTF
TGTGCCAGTAGTACGGTGAACTACTATGGCTACACCTTC
>.|TRBJ2-7|TRBV6-5|.
CASSVGAGLSYEQYF
TGTGCCAGCAGTGTGGGCGCGGGGCTCTCCTACGAGCAGTACTTC
>.|TRBJ2-7|TRBV18|TRBD1
CASSLGTAYEQYF
TGTGCCAGCTCACTCGGGACAGCCTACGAGCAGTACTTC
>.|TRBJ1-2|TRBV19|.
CASSMIGPNYGYTF
TGTGCCAGTAGTATGATAGGGCCCAACTATGGCTACACCTTC
>.|TRBJ2-1|TRBV11-3|.
CASSLRGLYNEQFF
TGTGCCAGCAGCTTGAGGGGACTTTACAATGAGCAGTTCTTC
>.|TRBJ1-5|TRBV10-1|TRBD1
CASSGQGHQPQHF
TGCGCCAGCAGTGGACAGGGACATCAGCCCCAGCATTTT
>.|TRBJ1-3|TRBV5-5|.
CASSLRGDGGNTIYF
TGTGCCAGCAGCTTGCGAGGCGACGGTGGAAACACCATATATTTT
>.|TRBJ1-5|TRBV4-3|TRBD1
CASSPGQGGNQPQHF
TGCGCCAGCAGCCCGGGACAGGGGGGGAATCAGCCCCAGCATTTT
>.|TRBJ1-5|TRBV2|.
CASSGIAQPQHF
TGTGCCAGTTCTGGGATAGCTCAGCCCCAGCATTTT
>.|TRBJ2-1|TRBV4-3|.
CASGERTGPEKQFF
TGCGCCAGCGGGGAACGGACGGGACCAGAAAAGCAGTTCTTC
>.|TRBJ1-5|TRBV4-1|.
CASSQEGRDQPQHF
TGCGCCAGCAGCCAAGAAGGCCGGGATCAGCCCCAGCATTTT
>.|TRBJ2-6|TRBV5-4|TRBD1
CASSYWTGSSGANVLTF
TGTGCCAGCAGTTATTGGACAGGCAGCTCTGGGGCCAACGTCCTGACTTTC